The rows below give T cell receptor beta chains drawn from one sample of a study of T cell responses to AZD1222 COVID-19 vaccine. The data were produced by immunoSEQ multiplex PCR, yet TCRdb's version contains in-frame clones alone and is incomplete. Among about 76,000 clones listed, around three quarters were seen once. The material sequenced was peripheral blood, taken 28 days after the second dose of the MenACWY control vaccine. The receptors come from an adult who received the MenACWY meningococcal vaccine as a control. Both conserved end residues are part of each CDR3. A D gene is named only where the DNA matches it firmly. Size is stated for part of the rows, as once, few or many counts, or as a class when the clone is expanded.

D: NA; V: TRBV30; size: NA; J: TRBJ1-2; CDR3: CAWSVVEVGGYTF; DNA: TGTGCCTGGAGTGTAGTAGAGGTCGGTGGCTACACCTTC
D: TRBD1; V: TRBV3-1/TRBV3-2; size: NA; J: TRBJ2-5; CDR3: CASSQGGQGPKETQYF; DNA: TGTGCCAGCAGCCAAGGGGGACAGGGGCCAAAAGAGACCCAGTACTTC
D: NA; V: TRBV6-5; size: NA; J: TRBJ2-7; CDR3: CASSPDRKGYEQYF; DNA: TGTGCCAGCAGCCCCGACAGAAAGGGGTACGAGCAGTACTTC
D: NA; V: TRBV19; size: NA; J: TRBJ1-1; CDR3: CASSISKNTEAFF; DNA: TGTGCCAGTAGTATATCCAAGAACACTGAAGCTTTCTTT
D: TRBD2; V: TRBV28; size: NA; J: TRBJ2-5; CDR3: CASSPGLAPQETQYF; DNA: TGTGCCAGCAGTCCGGGACTAGCTCCCCAAGAGACCCAGTACTTC
D: TRBD1; V: TRBV5-1; size: many; J: TRBJ2-2; CDR3: CASSSSQGAGELFF; DNA: TGCGCCAGCAGCTCGTCACAGGGGGCCGGGGAGCTGTTTTTT
D: TRBD1; V: TRBV18; size: NA; J: TRBJ1-1; CDR3: CASSPPGTGNTEAFF; DNA: TGTGCCAGCTCCCCCCCCGGGACAGGGAACACTGAAGCTTTCTTT
D: TRBD2; V: TRBV4-1; size: NA; J: TRBJ2-5; CDR3: CASRPSGRETQYF; DNA: TGCGCCAGCAGACCAAGCGGGAGAGAGACCCAGTACTTC
D: NA; V: TRBV5-5; size: once; J: TRBJ1-2; CDR3: CASSRLEGSNYGYTF; DNA: TGTGCCAGCAGCCGTCTCGAGGGATCTAACTATGGCTACACCTTC
D: TRBD2; V: TRBV4-2; size: NA; J: TRBJ2-2; CDR3: CASSQERASGNGELFF; DNA: TGTGCCAGCAGCCAAGAGAGGGCTAGCGGGAACGGGGAGCTGTTTTTT
D: NA; V: TRBV12-3/TRBV12-4; size: NA; J: TRBJ2-1; CDR3: CASSLAGINEQFF; DNA: TGTGCCAGCAGTTTGGCGGGGATCAATGAGCAGTTCTTC
D: TRBD1; V: TRBV5-1; size: few; J: TRBJ2-5; CDR3: CASSLQGGGETQYF; DNA: TGCGCCAGCAGCTTACAGGGGGGTGGAGAGACCCAGTACTTC
D: NA; V: TRBV18; size: NA; J: TRBJ2-2; CDR3: CASSPSLTGELFF; DNA: TGTGCCAGCTCACCATCGCTCACCGGGGAGCTGTTTTTT
D: NA; V: TRBV5-6; size: NA; J: TRBJ1-3; CDR3: CASSLGVTTDTIYF; DNA: TGTGCCAGCAGCTTAGGGGTAACTACGGACACCATATATTTT
D: NA; V: TRBV11-2; size: few; J: TRBJ2-7; CDR3: CASSLGQGTYEQYF; DNA: TGTGCCAGCAGCTTGGGGCAGGGGACCTACGAGCAGTACTTC
D: NA; V: TRBV2; size: few; J: TRBJ1-1; CDR3: CASIRNRAAEAFF; DNA: TGTGCCAGCATCAGGAACAGGGCAGCCGAAGCTTTCTTT
D: NA; V: TRBV27; size: NA; J: TRBJ1-1; CDR3: CASSLSRNTEAFF; DNA: TGTGCCAGCAGTTTATCCCGGAACACTGAAGCTTTCTTT
D: NA; V: TRBV27; size: NA; J: TRBJ1-4; CDR3: CASSLFPSGEKLFF; DNA: TGTGCCAGCAGTTTATTCCCTTCGGGTGAAAAACTGTTTTTT
D: NA; V: TRBV28; size: NA; J: TRBJ1-6; CDR3: CASSPAQGSSPLHF; DNA: TGTGCCAGCAGCCCAGCCCAGGGCAGCTCACCCCTCCACTTT
D: NA; V: TRBV9; size: NA; J: TRBJ2-2; CDR3: CASSVGLGPSTGELFF; DNA: TGTGCCAGCAGCGTAGGTCTGGGACCCTCCACCGGGGAGCTGTTTTTT
D: NA; V: TRBV21-1; size: NA; J: TRBJ1-1; CDR3: CASSKRLHNMNTEAFF; DNA: TGTGCCAGCAGCAAGAGGCTCCACAATATGAACACTGAAGCTTTCTTT
D: NA; V: TRBV6-5; size: NA; J: TRBJ2-1; CDR3: CASSYVGPNNEQFF; DNA: TGTGCCAGCAGTTACGTAGGGCCTAACAATGAGCAGTTCTTC
D: NA; V: TRBV20-1; size: NA; J: TRBJ2-7; CDR3: CSASGGAVYEQYF; DNA: TGCAGTGCTAGTGGGGGGGCAGTCTACGAGCAGTACTTC
D: NA; V: TRBV2; size: NA; J: TRBJ1-1; CDR3: CASSGRPMNTEAFF; DNA: TGTGCCAGCAGTGGCCGGCCCATGAACACTGAAGCTTTCTTT
D: NA; V: TRBV11-2; size: NA; J: TRBJ1-4; CDR3: CASSLEGRGEKLFF; DNA: TGTGCCAGCAGCTTAGAGGGACGAGGTGAAAAACTGTTTTTT
D: NA; V: TRBV7-8; size: once; J: TRBJ2-2; CDR3: CASSLGGANTGELFF; DNA: TGTGCCAGCAGCTTAGGCGGCGCGAACACCGGGGAGCTGTTTTTT
D: NA; V: TRBV3-1/TRBV3-2; size: NA; J: TRBJ2-7; CDR3: CASSPHPLADRGEQYF; DNA: TGTGCCAGCAGCCCTCACCCTTTAGCGGACCGGGGGGAGCAGTACTTC
D: TRBD2; V: TRBV30; size: NA; J: TRBJ2-1; CDR3: CAWTSSGLAGLNEQFF; DNA: TGTGCCTGGACCAGCTCGGGACTAGCGGGCCTCAATGAGCAGTTCTTC
D: NA; V: TRBV10-3; size: NA; J: TRBJ2-3; CDR3: CAISDGAVSTDTQYF; DNA: TGTGCCATCAGTGATGGAGCGGTAAGCACAGATACGCAGTATTTT
D: NA; V: TRBV11-2; size: NA; J: TRBJ2-7; CDR3: CASSLDRLVSEQYF; DNA: TGTGCCAGCAGCTTAGATAGATTGGTAAGCGAGCAGTACTTC
D: TRBD1; V: TRBV7-9; size: NA; J: TRBJ1-1; CDR3: CASSWSLAGGTEAFF; DNA: TGTGCCAGCAGCTGGTCTTTAGCAGGGGGCACTGAAGCTTTCTTT
D: NA; V: TRBV27; size: NA; J: TRBJ1-2; CDR3: CASSPDGGDYGYTF; DNA: TGTGCCAGCAGTCCTGACGGGGGCGACTATGGCTACACCTTC
D: NA; V: TRBV28; size: NA; J: TRBJ1-6; CDR3: CATLKATDHSPLHF; DNA: TGTGCCACCCTTAAGGCTACGGATCATTCACCCCTCCACTTT
D: TRBD2; V: TRBV5-1; size: NA; J: TRBJ2-7; CDR3: CASSLGGGPTREQYF; DNA: TGCGCCAGCAGCTTGGGCGGGGGTCCCACGCGGGAGCAGTACTTC
D: NA; V: TRBV15; size: NA; J: TRBJ2-2; CDR3: CATSRDPRGTGELFF; DNA: TGTGCCACCAGCAGAGACCCCCGCGGCACCGGGGAGCTGTTTTTT
D: TRBD1; V: TRBV29-1; size: NA; J: TRBJ1-2; CDR3: CSVRDSDYTF; DNA: TGCAGCGTTAGGGACAGTGATTACACCTTC
D: TRBD1; V: TRBV29-1; size: few; J: TRBJ2-7; CDR3: CSVEFSGQGDEQYF; DNA: TGCAGCGTTGAATTCTCTGGACAGGGGGACGAGCAGTACTTC
D: NA; V: TRBV6-1; size: NA; J: TRBJ1-2; CDR3: CASSEAHTVYGYTF; DNA: TGTGCCAGCAGTGAAGCGCACACGGTCTATGGCTACACCTTC
D: NA; V: TRBV19; size: few; J: TRBJ1-3; CDR3: CASTGPRQETGNTIYF; DNA: TGTGCCAGTACGGGCCCTAGACAAGAGACTGGAAACACCATATATTTT
D: NA; V: TRBV2; size: NA; J: TRBJ2-3; CDR3: CASSLWVLTGDTQYF; DNA: TGTGCCAGTTCTCTTTGGGTTCTCACAGGGGATACGCAGTATTTT
D: TRBD2; V: TRBV6-6; size: NA; J: TRBJ2-2; CDR3: CASSLAGDTGELFF; DNA: TGTGCCAGCAGTTTAGCGGGAGACACCGGGGAGCTGTTTTTT
D: NA; V: TRBV12-3/TRBV12-4; size: NA; J: TRBJ1-5; CDR3: CASSPGARQPQHF; DNA: TGTGCCAGCAGTCCCGGTGCCAGGCAGCCCCAGCATTTT
D: NA; V: TRBV5-7; size: NA; J: TRBJ1-5; CDR3: CASSFGIQNQEPNQPQHF; DNA: TGTGCCAGCAGCTTTGGAATTCAAAATCAGGAGCCTAATCAGCCCCAGCATTTT
D: NA; V: TRBV29-1; size: NA; J: TRBJ1-5; CDR3: CSVRDSNQPQHF; DNA: TGCAGCGTGAGGGATAGCAATCAGCCCCAGCATTTT
D: NA; V: TRBV29-1; size: NA; J: TRBJ1-1; CDR3: CSVQGITTEAFF; DNA: TGCAGCGTCCAGGGGATCACCACTGAAGCTTTCTTT
D: TRBD1; V: TRBV13; size: once; J: TRBJ2-1; CDR3: CASSFPGQGLSYNEQFF; DNA: TGTGCCAGCAGCTTCCCGGGACAGGGCCTTTCCTACAATGAGCAGTTCTTC